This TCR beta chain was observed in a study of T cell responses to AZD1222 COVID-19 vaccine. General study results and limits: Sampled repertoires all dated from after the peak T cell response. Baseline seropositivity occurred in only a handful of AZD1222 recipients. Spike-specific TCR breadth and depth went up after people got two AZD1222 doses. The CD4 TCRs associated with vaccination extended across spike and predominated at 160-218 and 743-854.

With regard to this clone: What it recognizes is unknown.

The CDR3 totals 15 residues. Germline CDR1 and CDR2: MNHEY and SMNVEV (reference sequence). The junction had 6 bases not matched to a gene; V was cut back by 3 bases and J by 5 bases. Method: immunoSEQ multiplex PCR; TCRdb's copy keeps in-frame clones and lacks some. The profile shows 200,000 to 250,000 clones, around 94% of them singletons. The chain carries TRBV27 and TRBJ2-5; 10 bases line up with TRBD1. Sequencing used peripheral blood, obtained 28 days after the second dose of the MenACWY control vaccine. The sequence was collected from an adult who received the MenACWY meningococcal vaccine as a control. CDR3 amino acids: CASSLGQGKTETQYF. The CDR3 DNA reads TGTGCCAGCAGTTTGGGACAGGGGAAGACGGAGACCCAGTACTTC.